This T cell receptor (beta chain) derives from a study of graft-versus-host responses after intestinal transplantation. Overall study: All of the recipients had induction that used anti-thymocyte globulin, then tacrolimus and steroids for approximately 3 years.

Bone marrow obtained following transplant was drawn from the posterior iliac crest or from another site. Findings of the study overall: Patients who carried graft-donor T cell macrochimerism also had high graft-versus-host to host-versus-graft clonal ratios in their allografts.

A remark on this clone: Its antigen is unidentified.

Clones were read by immunoSEQ multiplex PCR, and TCRdb kept only the in-frame ones, dropping some. The sample shows 20,000 or so clones, around nine tenths of them seen only once. This CDR3 contains 16 residues. Germline V CDR1 and CDR2: MDHEN, SYDVKM. V was shortened by 6 bases and J by 4 bases, with 19 bases between the two germline ends. The J gene is TRBJ1-5, the V gene TRBV28; TRBD1 might be the D (6 bases). This receptor was taken from a human patient who received an intestinal transplant, so some T cells may come from the graft donor. This specimen was bone marrow, taken roughly 19 weeks after transplant. In nucleotides, the CDR3 is TGTGCCAGCAGCCCACTTAGACAGGCGGGAAATCAGCCCCAGCATTTT. Translating gives CASSPLRQAGNQPQHF. Complete variable domain (other parts from reference TRBV28 and TRBJ1-5): DVKVTQSSRYLVKRTGEKVFLECVQDMDHENMFWYRQDPGLGLRLIYFSYDVKMKEKGDIPEGYSVSREKKERFSLILESASTNQTSMYLCASSPLRQAGNQPQHFGDGTRLSIL.